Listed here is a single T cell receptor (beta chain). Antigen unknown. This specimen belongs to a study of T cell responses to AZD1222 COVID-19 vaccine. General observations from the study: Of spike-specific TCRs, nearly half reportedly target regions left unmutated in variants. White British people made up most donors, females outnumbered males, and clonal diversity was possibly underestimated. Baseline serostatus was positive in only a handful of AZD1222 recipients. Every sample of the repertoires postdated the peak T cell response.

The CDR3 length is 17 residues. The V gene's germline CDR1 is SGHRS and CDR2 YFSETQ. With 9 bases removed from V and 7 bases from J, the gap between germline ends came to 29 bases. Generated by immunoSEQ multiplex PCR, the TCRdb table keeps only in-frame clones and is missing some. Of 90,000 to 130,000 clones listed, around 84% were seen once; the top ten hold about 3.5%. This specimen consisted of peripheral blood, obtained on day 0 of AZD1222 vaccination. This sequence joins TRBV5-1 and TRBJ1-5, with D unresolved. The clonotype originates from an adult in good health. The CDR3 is CATPPGEKRIWMQPQHF. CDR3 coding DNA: TGCGCCACCCCGCCGGGTGAGAAGCGGATATGGATGCAGCCCCAGCATTTT.